Listed below are T cell receptor beta chains from one sample, sequenced in a study of siplizumab effects on memory and regulatory T cells. Assay used: immunoSEQ multiplex PCR; TCRdb lists only in-frame clones, some missing. Among about 100,000 clones, 80% to 95% were seen once, and the ten largest hold 9.5% to 15%. The sequenced sample consisted of non-Treg CD4+ T cells sorted from blood. The receptor source for this set is a human donor in good health. Both conserved end residues are part of each CDR3. Each record gives: J gene, clone size, V gene, D gene, CDR3 DNA, CDR3 protein. A D gene is named only where the DNA matches it firmly. Clone size is stated in some rows and not others, as once, few, many or a class when expanded.

TRBJ1-5 | . | TRBV6-5 | . | TGTGCCAGCAAGCGACAAAATAGCAATCAGCCCCAGCATTTT | CASKRQNSNQPQHF
TRBJ2-7 | once | TRBV6-6 | . | TGTGCCAGCAGTTACGCCCGAACCTACGAGCAGTACTTC | CASSYARTYEQYF
TRBJ2-5 | . | TRBV2 | . | TGTGCCAGCAGCCCCCTTAGCCTCACTGTGGAGACCCAGTACTTC | CASSPLSLTVETQYF
TRBJ1-3 | . | TRBV6-1 | . | TGTGCCAGCACCTCAGGGGCGTCTGGAAACACCATATATTTT | CASTSGASGNTIYF
TRBJ1-2 | . | TRBV5-4 | . | TGTGCCAGCAGCTCGAAACAGGGTCCTAACTATGGCTACACCTTC | CASSSKQGPNYGYTF
TRBJ1-1 | . | TRBV4-1 | . | TGCGCCAGCAGCCAAGATCGGTACGCGGGGCGCATCCCTGAAGCTTTCTTT | CASSQDRYAGRIPEAFF
TRBJ1-5 | . | TRBV19 | TRBD1 | TGTGCCAGTAGTATAGGTCCTCCAGGGGGTCAGCCCCAGCATTTT | CASSIGPPGGQPQHF
TRBJ1-4 | . | TRBV4-1 | . | TGCGCCAGCAGCCAGATCCCCCCAGCAACTAATGAAAAACTGTTTTTT | CASSQIPPATNEKLFF
TRBJ2-7 | once | TRBV6-1 | . | TGTGCCAGCAGTGAAAGGGGGGACTCCTACGAGCAGTACTTC | CASSERGDSYEQYF
TRBJ2-5 | . | TRBV18 | . | TGTGCCAGCTCACCACTTGGAGAGACCCAGTACTTC | CASSPLGETQYF
TRBJ1-2 | few | TRBV6-4 | . | TGTGCCAGCAGTGTGGTGGCCGGGGGTGGCTACACCTTC | CASSVVAGGGYTF
TRBJ2-3 | . | TRBV7-9 | TRBD2 | TGTGCCAGCAGCTTACGGCTAGCGGGGAACACAGATACGCAGTATTTT | CASSLRLAGNTDTQYF
TRBJ1-1 | . | TRBV6-1 | . | TGTGCCAGCGGGAAGGGGTCGTTTACTGAAGCTTTCTTT | CASGKGSFTEAFF
TRBJ1-5 | . | TRBV27 | . | TGTGCCAGCAGTCGGGGGGGGTCTCAGCCCCAGCATTTT | CASSRGGSQPQHF
TRBJ2-2 | . | TRBV18 | TRBD1 | TGTGCCAGCTCAACATTGACAGGGGTTTTCGCCGGGGAGCTGTTTTTT | CASSTLTGVFAGELFF
TRBJ1-2 | . | TRBV27 | . | TGTGCCAGCAGTTTATCGCTCAGGGCGACCTATGGCTACACCTTC | CASSLSLRATYGYTF